One sample yielded the 10 T cell receptor beta chains listed below, sequenced in a study of blood T cell repertoires in COVID-19. Profiled with immunoSEQ multiplex PCR; TCRdb holds only in-frame clones, not every one. The top ten hold about 1.3% of the sample, which has 50,000 to 80,000 clones, over 85% seen once. The sample consisted of peripheral blood. These TCRs come from a man in his sixties with acute or convalescent COVID-19.

The chain combines TRBV5-6 with TRBJ1-3; tentative D call: TRBD1 (6 bases). Per germline, CDR1 SGHDT and CDR2 YYEEEE. The CDR3 contains 14 residues. V was cut by 4 bases and J by 4 bases, with 12 bases left in between. CDR3 residues: CASSPGEWGNTIYF. The CDR3 DNA reads TGTGCCAGCAGCCCAGGGGAGTGGGGAAACACCATATATTTT.

Regarding this clone: This sample also contains other DNA sequences that code for the same CDR3. The chain links TRBV7-8 to TRBJ1-5; TRBD1 is a possible D gene (5 bases). CDR3 length equals 15 residues. Trimming shortened V by 1 base and J by 0 bases, and 7 bases separated the two germline ends. CDR1 and CDR2 from the germline V gene are SGHVS and FQNEAQ. CDR3 DNA sequence: TGTGCCAGCAGCTTAGTAGGGGATAGCAATCAGCCCCAGCATTTT. Protein sequence: CASSLVGDSNQPQHF.

This rearrangement joins TRBV19 to TRBJ1-5, with D maybe TRBD1 (6 bases). Trimming took 5 bases from V and 7 from J, leaving 21 bases between them. CDR3 length: 16 amino acids. Germline V gene data show CDR1 as LNHDA and CDR2 as SQIVND (reference sequence). CDR3 loop: CASSPSRGERRQPQHF. CDR3 coding DNA: TGTGCCAGTAGTCCCTCCAGGGGCGAGAGGAGACAGCCCCAGCATTTT.

This sequence joins TRBV7-2 and TRBJ2-7; the match to TRBD1 covers 7 bases. V gave up 5 bases and J gave up 1 base; unmatched junction bases: 5. The germline CDR1 and CDR2 sequences are SGHTA and FQGNSA. There are 14 residues in the CDR3. This CDR3 reads CASSLYRGSYEQYF. CDR3 sequence (DNA): TGTGCCAGCAGCCTATACAGGGGTTCCTACGAGCAGTACTTC.

V gene TRBV5-4 combines with J gene TRBJ2-2, with TRBD1 matching 7 bases. With 3 bases clipped from V and 4 bases from J, the junction kept 3 bases outside the gene matches. This CDR3 comprises 14 residues. In germline, CDR1 is SGHNT, CDR2 YYREEE (reference sequence). CDR3 bases: TGTGCCAGCAGCTCCGGGACAGCCACCGGGGAGCTGTTTTTT. Translated: CASSSGTATGELFF.

This chain joins TRBV11-2 and TRBJ2-7, with TRBD1 as a possible D gene (5 bases). With 0 bases removed from V and 3 bases from J, the gap between germline ends came to 9 bases. The CDR3 is made up of 14 amino acids. Per germline, CDR1 SGHAT and CDR2 FQNNGV. The CDR3 DNA reads TGTGCCAGCAGCTTAGAATCAGGGTTCTACGAGCAGTACTTC. This codes for CASSLESGFYEQYF.

V and J are TRBV19 and TRBJ1-2, with D maybe TRBD1 (5 bases). This CDR3 spans 12 amino acids. Trimming removed 9 bases from V and 6 bases from J, with 14 bases in between. Germline V gene lookup returns CDR1 LNHDA and CDR2 SQIVND (reference sequence). Here the CDR3 reads CASSFGGDGYTF. Written as DNA, the CDR3 is TGTGCCAGCTCGTTCGGGGGGGATGGCTACACCTTC.

The chain joins TRBV4-1 to TRBJ1-3; D gene uncertain. The CDR3 is made up of 16 amino acids. Germline CDR1 is MGHRA and CDR2 is YSYEKL. V was clipped by 0 bases and J by 3 bases, with 12 bases between them. CDR3 loop: CASSQDHTVGGNTIYF. For the CDR3, the DNA is TGCGCCAGCAGCCAAGATCACACAGTTGGTGGAAACACCATATATTTT.

This chain links TRBV11-1 with TRBJ2-7; no clear D gene. V was shortened by 5 bases and J by 0 bases, with 11 bases between the two germline ends. The germline CDR1 and CDR2 sequences are SGHAT and FQDESV (reference sequence). There are 14 residues in the CDR3. The CDR3 here is CASSPEWFSYEQYF. The DNA of the CDR3 is TGTGCCAGCAGCCCCGAGTGGTTCTCCTACGAGCAGTACTTC.

V gene TRBV23-1 combines with J gene TRBJ2-5; 12 positions match TRBD2. TRBV23-1 is an open reading frame whose function is uncertain. CDR3 length equals 16 residues. Germline trimming cut 4 bases from V and 3 bases from J; bases unmatched to any gene: 6. The CDR3 bases are TGCGCCAGCAGTCCGGTGCTAGCGGGGGGGAAAGAGACCCAGTACTTC. Translated, it gives CASSPVLAGGKETQYF.